This entry describes one T cell receptor (beta chain). No cognate antigen has been identified for it. The record has no base qualities; no much larger clone is one base away. The immunoSEQ Assay, a bias-controlled multiplex PCR, was used to amplify TCRbeta CDR3 regions from genomic DNA. As for the authors' bioinformatics: The number of nucleated cells in each sample was estimated by amplification of reference gene primers within the assay. To quantify the absolute abundance of each unique TCRbeta CDR3 rearrangement, sequence reads were collapsed and filtered. For each sample, productive Simpson clonality was calculated as the square root of Simpson's diversity index across productive rearrangements. What TCRdb holds here is the immuneACCESS table cut down to in-frame rearrangements. Part of the clones is not present; checked against another copy, under half of the missing clones reflect an unresolved V gene, and the others are unexplained. That table is the source of V, J and clone size, and D and trimming were worked out from the DNA. In this sample the table shows under 300,000 clones, approximately 82% of which occur a single time. The ten largest account for around 3.5% of the sample.

There are 15 amino acids in the CDR3, from cysteine to phenylalanine inclusive. The kept DNA is CDR3 alone, 45 bases in frame from the first base. As encoded in the germline V gene, CDR1 is SGHTA while CDR2 is FQGNSA. V is pruned by 7 bases and J by 2 bases, leaving 11 bases of the junction without a gene match. The data originate from a study of blood T cell repertoires in COVID-19 (dated by TCRdb to about 2020). Background for the entire study: Collaborator samples came from the United States, Italy and Spain and covered acute and convalescent phases of COVID-19. The prospective study material was composed of cDNA or gDNA derived from T cells, B-cell-depleted T cells, or PBMCs. The dataset comprised deeply sampled blood TCRbeta repertoires from subjects exposed to, actively infected with, or recovered from COVID-19. The repertoires were released in a freely available public database intended as a resource for research on the immune response to SARS-CoV-2. Samples were obtained from the ongoing ImmuneRACE study (first 160 participants) and from about 1,300 subjects provided by 6 global collaborators. Nearly every sample came with metadata listing a de-identified subject ID, COVID-19 status, age in years and sex. Where HLA class I and class II types were available, the types were taken from metadata supplied by the sample provider, not from assay-based typing.

What the research found in general, with its limitations: The quantity of clinical and demographic metadata differed by source and by participant and was supplied without curation.

Whole blood was collected in K2EDTA tubes by collaborating institutions according to the institutions' own protocols. For TCRbeta analysis, collaborators shipped samples as frozen whole blood, isolated PBMCs, or DNA extracted from either of those sample types. The TCR originated in a woman under 30 with acute or convalescent COVID-19. This sequence uses TRBV7-2 and TRBJ2-7; 7 central bases correspond to TRBD1. Sequencing used peripheral blood. CDR3 reads: CASTLTGTVPYEQYF. In nucleotides, the sequence is TGTGCCAGCACCCTCACCGGGACAGTCCCCTACGAGCAGTACTTC. When the CDR3 is completed using the reference TRBV7-2 and TRBJ2-7 genes on either side, the full variable domain is GAGVSQSPSNKVTEKGKDVELRCDPISGHTALYWYRQSLGQGLEFLIYFQGNSAPDKSGLPSDRFSAERTGGSVSTLTIQRTQQEDSAVYLCASTLTGTVPYEQYFGPGTRLTVT.